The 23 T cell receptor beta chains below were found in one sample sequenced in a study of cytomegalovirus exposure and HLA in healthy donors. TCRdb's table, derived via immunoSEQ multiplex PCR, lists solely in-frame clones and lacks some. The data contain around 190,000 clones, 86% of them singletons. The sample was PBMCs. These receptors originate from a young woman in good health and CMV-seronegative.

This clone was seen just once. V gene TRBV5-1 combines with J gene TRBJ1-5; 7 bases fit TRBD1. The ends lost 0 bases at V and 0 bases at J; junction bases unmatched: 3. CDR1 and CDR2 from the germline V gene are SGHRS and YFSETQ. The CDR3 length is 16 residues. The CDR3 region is CASSLGDSNSNQPQHF. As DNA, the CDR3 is TGCGCCAGCAGCTTGGGGGACAGTAATAGCAATCAGCCCCAGCATTTT.

The CDR3 spells CASSPVNTEAFF. The CDR3 region has the DNA TGTGCCAGCAGCCCGGTGAACACTGAAGCTTTCTTT. V is TRBV13 and J is TRBJ1-1; D unclear. Trimming left V 5 bases short and J 0 bases short, with 4 bases between. CDR1 is PRHDT and CDR2 is FYEKMQ in the germline V gene (reference sequence). CDR3 length: 12 residues. The whole variable domain, filled in from reference TRBV13 and TRBJ1-1, reads AAGVIQSPRHLIKEKRETATLKCYPIPRHDTVYWYQQGPGQDPQFLISFYEKMQSDKGSIPDRFSAQQFSDYHSELNMSSLELGDSALYFCASSPVNTEAFFGQGTRLTVV.

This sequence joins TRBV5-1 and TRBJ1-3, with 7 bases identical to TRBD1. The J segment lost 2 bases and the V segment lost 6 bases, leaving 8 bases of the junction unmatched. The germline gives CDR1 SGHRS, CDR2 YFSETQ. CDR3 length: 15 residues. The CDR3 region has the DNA TGCGCCAGCACCGTGACAGGGATGGCTGGAAACACCATATATTTT. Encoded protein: CASTVTGMAGNTIYF.

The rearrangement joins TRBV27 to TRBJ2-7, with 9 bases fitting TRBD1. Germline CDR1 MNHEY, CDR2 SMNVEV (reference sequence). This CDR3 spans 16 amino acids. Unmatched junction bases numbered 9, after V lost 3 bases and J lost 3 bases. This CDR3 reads CASSFRDRGYGYEQYF. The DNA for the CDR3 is TGTGCCAGCAGTTTTAGAGACAGGGGGTACGGCTACGAGCAGTACTTC.

The chain's CDR3 is CASSPGGGEKLFF. The CDR3 DNA reads TGTGCCAGCTCACCAGGGGGAGGCGAAAAACTGTTTTTT. V gene TRBV18 combines with J gene TRBJ1-4, with TRBD1 as a possible D gene (5 bases). The CDR3 has 13 amino acids. Germline V gene lookup returns CDR1 KGHSH and CDR2 LQKENI. V lost 2 bases, J lost 8 bases, and 9 bases lay in between.

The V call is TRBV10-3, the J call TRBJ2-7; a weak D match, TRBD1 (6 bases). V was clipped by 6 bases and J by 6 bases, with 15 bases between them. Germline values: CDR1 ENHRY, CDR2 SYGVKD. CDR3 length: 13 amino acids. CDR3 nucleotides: TGTGCCATCAGCTCGGACAGTGCGGGCGAGCAGTACTTC. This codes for CAISSDSAGEQYF.

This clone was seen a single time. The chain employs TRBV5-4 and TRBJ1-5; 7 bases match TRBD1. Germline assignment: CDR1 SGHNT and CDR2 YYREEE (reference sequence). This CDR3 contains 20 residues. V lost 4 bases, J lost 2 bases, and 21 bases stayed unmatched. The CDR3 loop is CASSVYVPGSSQGGNQPQHF. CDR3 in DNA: TGTGCCAGCAGCGTATACGTACCGGGATCTTCCCAGGGGGGCAATCAGCCCCAGCATTTT.

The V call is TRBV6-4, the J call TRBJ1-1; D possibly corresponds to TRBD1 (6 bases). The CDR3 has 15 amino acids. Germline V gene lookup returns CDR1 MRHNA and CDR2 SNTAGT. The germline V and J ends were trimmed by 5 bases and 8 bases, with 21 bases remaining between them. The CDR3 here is CASSMGAGYPREAFF. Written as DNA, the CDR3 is TGTGCCAGCAGTATGGGGGCCGGTTACCCCAGGGAAGCTTTCTTT.

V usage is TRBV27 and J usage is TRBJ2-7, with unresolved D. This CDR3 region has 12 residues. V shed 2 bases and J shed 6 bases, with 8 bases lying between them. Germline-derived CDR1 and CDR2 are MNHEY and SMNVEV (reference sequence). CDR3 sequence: CASSLRGGEQYF. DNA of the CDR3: TGTGCCAGCAGTTTAAGAGGCGGCGAGCAGTACTTC.

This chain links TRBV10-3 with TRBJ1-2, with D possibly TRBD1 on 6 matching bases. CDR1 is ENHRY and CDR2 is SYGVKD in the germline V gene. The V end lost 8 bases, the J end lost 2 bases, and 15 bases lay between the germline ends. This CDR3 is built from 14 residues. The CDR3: CAIEWTANNYGYTF. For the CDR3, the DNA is TGTGCCATCGAGTGGACAGCAAACAACTATGGCTACACCTTC.

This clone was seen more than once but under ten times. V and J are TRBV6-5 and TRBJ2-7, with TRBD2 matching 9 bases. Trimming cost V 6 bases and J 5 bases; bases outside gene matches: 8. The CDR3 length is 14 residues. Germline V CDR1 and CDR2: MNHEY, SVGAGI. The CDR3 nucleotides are TGTGCCAGCAGAGACTCCTTAGCGGGGGACGAGCAGTACTTC. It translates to CASRDSLAGDEQYF.

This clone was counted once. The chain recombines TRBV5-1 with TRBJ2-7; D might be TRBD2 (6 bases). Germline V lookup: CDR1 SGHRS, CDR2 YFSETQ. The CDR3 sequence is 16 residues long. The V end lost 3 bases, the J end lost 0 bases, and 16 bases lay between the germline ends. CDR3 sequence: CASSYITGGSSYEQYF. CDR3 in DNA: TGCGCCAGCAGCTATATTACAGGAGGGAGCTCCTACGAGCAGTACTTC.

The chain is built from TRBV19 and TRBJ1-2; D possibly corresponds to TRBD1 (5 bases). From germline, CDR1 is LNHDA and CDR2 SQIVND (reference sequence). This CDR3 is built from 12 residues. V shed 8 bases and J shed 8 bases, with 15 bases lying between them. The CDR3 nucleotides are TGTGCCAGTCGGTCGGGGGTCGGGGGCTACACCTTC. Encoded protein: CASRSGVGGYTF.

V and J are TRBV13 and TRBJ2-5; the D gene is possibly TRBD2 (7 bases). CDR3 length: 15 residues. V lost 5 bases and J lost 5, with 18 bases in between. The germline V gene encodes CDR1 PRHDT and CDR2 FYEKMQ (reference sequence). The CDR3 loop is CASSLTAGAGETQYF. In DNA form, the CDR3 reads TGTGCCAGCAGCCTAACGGCGGGGGCGGGGGAGACCCAGTACTTC.

CDR3 nucleotides: TGTGCCAGCAGTGTCCAACCGGGACAGGGTATAGACACCTTC. It translates to CASSVQPGQGIDTF. The rearrangement links TRBV6-4 to TRBJ1-2, with 9 positions matching TRBD1. J lost 12 bases, V lost 4 bases, and 12 bases had no gene match. The germline gives CDR1 MRHNA, CDR2 SNTAGT. The CDR3 consists of 14 residues.

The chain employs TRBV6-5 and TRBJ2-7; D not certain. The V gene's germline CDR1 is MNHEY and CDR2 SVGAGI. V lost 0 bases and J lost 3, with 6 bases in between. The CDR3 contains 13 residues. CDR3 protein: CASSYSAGYEQYF. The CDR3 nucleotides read TGTGCCAGCAGTTACTCGGCAGGCTACGAGCAGTACTTC.

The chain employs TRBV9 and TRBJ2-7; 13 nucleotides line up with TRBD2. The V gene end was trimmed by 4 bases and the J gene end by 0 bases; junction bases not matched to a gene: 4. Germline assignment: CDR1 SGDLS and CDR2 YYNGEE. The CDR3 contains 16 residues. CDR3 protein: CASSSTSGGNSYEQYF. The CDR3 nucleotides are TGTGCCAGCAGCTCGACTAGCGGGGGGAACTCCTACGAGCAGTACTTC.

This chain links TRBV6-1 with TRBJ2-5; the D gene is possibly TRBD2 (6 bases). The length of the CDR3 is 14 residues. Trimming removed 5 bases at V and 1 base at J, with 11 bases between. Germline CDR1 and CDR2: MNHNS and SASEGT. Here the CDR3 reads CASSLPGAQETQYF. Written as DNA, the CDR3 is TGTGCCAGCAGTCTCCCGGGAGCCCAAGAGACCCAGTACTTC.

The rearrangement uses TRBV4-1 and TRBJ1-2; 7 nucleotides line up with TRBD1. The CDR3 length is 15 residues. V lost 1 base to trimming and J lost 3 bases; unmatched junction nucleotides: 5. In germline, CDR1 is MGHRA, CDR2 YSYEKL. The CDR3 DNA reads TGCGCCAGCAGCCAAGCACATCAGGGGGACTATGGCTACACCTTC. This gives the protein CASSQAHQGDYGYTF.

DNA for the CDR3: TGTGCCAGCAGCCAAGTTAGGCTAGCGGGCGGACGAAATGAGCAGTTCTTC. Its protein is CASSQVRLAGGRNEQFF. This chain joins TRBV14 and TRBJ2-1; the match to TRBD2 covers 8 bases. CDR3 length: 17 amino acids. V was pared by 1 base and J by 7 bases, with 12 bases of the junction left unmatched. The germline V gene encodes CDR1 SGHDN and CDR2 FVKESK.

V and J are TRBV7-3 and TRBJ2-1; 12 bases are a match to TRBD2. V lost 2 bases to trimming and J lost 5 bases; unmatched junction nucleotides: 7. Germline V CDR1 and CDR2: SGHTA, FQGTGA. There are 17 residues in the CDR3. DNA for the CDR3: TGTGCCAGCAGCTTAGGCCGGACTAGCGGGACACACAATGAGCAGTTCTTC. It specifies CASSLGRTSGTHNEQFF.

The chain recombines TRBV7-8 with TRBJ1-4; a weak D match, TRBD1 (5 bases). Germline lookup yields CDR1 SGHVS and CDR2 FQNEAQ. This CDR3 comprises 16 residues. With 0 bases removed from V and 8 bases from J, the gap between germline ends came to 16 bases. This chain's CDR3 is CASSLALGAGREKLFF. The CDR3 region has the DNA TGTGCCAGCAGCTTAGCGCTTGGTGCAGGGCGCGAAAAACTGTTTTTT.

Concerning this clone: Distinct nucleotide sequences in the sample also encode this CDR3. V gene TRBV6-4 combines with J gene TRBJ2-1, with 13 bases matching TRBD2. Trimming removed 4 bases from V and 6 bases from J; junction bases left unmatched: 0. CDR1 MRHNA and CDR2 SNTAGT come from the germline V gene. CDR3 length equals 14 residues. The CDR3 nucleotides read TGTGCCAGCAGTGGACTAGCGGGGGGCAATGAGCAGTTCTTC. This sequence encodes CASSGLAGGNEQFF.